The 27 T cell receptor beta chains presented below share a single source sample, sequenced in a study of blood T cells in healthy people across ages. PCR was performed a second time for roughly 6 to 12 cycles using a sample-barcoded 5' primer and a J-beta primer mix. TCRdb fed the 5' RACE reads into MiXCR, producing one record per CDR3 protein. Among about 800,000 distinct CDR3 sequences listed, roughly 25% were seen once. These data were also reused for a study on T cells of mothers and their children.

The material sequenced was blood. The receptors shown here come from a boy aged 5-17 years in good health.

Only a few counts were recorded for this clonotype. The chain links TRBV4-3 to TRBJ2-7; D is uncertain. CDR3 size: 16 residues. Germline V gives CDR1 LGHNA, CDR2 YSLEER. With 0 bases removed from V and 1 base from J, the gap between germline ends came to 13 bases. CDR3 amino acids: CASSQDPIGVSYEQYF. The DNA of the CDR3 is TGCGCCAGCAGCCAAGATCCTATTGGGGTATCCTACGAGCAGTACTTC.

Details on this clonotype: Possible read error: a much larger clone is one base away. In this CDR3 the conserved last residue, phenylalanine or tryptophan, is missing, so a read error is likely. V usage is TRBV27 and J usage is TRBJ2-5; D is undetermined. The CDR3 is made up of 12 amino acids. V was shortened by 5 bases and J by 4 bases, with 8 bases between the two germline ends. Germline V CDR1 and CDR2: MNHEY, SMNVEV (reference sequence). CDR3 coding DNA: TGTGCCAGCAGTAAAGAAGGAGAGACCCAGTACCTC. As protein: CASSKEGETQYL.

J is TRBJ2-2 and V is TRBV29-1; D perhaps matches TRBD1 (7 bases). Trimming removed 6 bases from V and 4 bases from J, with 18 bases in between. CDR1 is SQVTM and CDR2 is ANQGSEA in the germline V gene. The CDR3 extends over 15 amino acids. The CDR3 spells CSVHAGGRVTGELFF. CDR3 sequence (DNA): TGCAGCGTCCATGCAGGGGGGCGGGTCACCGGGGAGCTGTTTTTT.

This chain links TRBV12-3 or TRBV12-4 with TRBJ2-5; TRBD2 is a possible D gene (7 bases). This CDR3 region has 14 residues. Trimming took off 6 bases at V and 5 bases at J, with 16 bases between the two ends. CDR3 protein: CASSPRGARETQYF. CDR3 DNA sequence: TGTGCCAGCAGCCCCCGGGGGGCCCGGGAGACCCAGTACTTC.

The J gene is TRBJ2-5, the V gene TRBV18, with TRBD1 as a possible D gene (6 bases). The CDR3 extends over 13 amino acids. Trimming took 4 bases from V and 1 from J, leaving 7 bases between them. Germline V gene data show CDR1 as KGHSH and CDR2 as LQKENI. The CDR3 DNA reads as TGTGCCAGCTCACAGGGGGTCCAAGAGACCCAGTACTTC. Translating it yields CASSQGVQETQYF.

V usage is TRBV20-1 and J usage is TRBJ2-3, with D unclear. Germline V gene data show CDR1 as DFQATT and CDR2 as SNEGSKA (reference sequence). Between the trimmed V and J ends, which lost 2 bases and 7 bases, there was a span of 4 bases. The CDR3 sequence is 10 residues long. The CDR3 coding sequence is TGCAGTGCTAGAACCCATACGCAGTATTTT. Protein product: CSARTHTQYF.

The CDR3 here is CASSYRTGGMETQYF. The DNA for the CDR3 is TGTGCCAGCAGTTACAGAACAGGGGGCATGGAGACCCAGTACTTC. The chain has TRBV6-6 and TRBJ2-5, with 9 bases aligning to TRBD1. Germline CDR1 is MNHNY and CDR2 is SVGAGI (reference sequence). V lost 2 bases and J lost 5; bases outside the gene matches: 6. The CDR3 extends over 15 amino acids.

This clonotype was recorded a few times. The V and J genes are TRBV14 and TRBJ2-5; TRBD2 aligns across 7 bases. With V trimmed by 4 bases and J by 0 bases, 5 bases remained unmatched. The CDR3 sequence is 15 residues long. Germline CDR1 and CDR2: SGHDN and FVKESK. CDR3 in amino acids: CASSPFTSDQETQYF. The CDR3 DNA reads as TGTGCCAGCAGCCCCTTTACTAGCGACCAAGAGACCCAGTACTTC.

The rearrangement links TRBV3-1 to TRBJ2-3, with 15 bases identical to TRBD2. The CDR3 runs to 19 residues. V trimming: 1 base; J trimming: 5 bases; junction bases outside the gene matches: 10. CDR1 LGHDT and CDR2 YNNKEL come from the germline V gene (reference sequence). The CDR3 is CASSQVTGLAGGQLDTQYF. CDR3 DNA sequence: TGTGCCAGCAGCCAAGTGACGGGACTAGCGGGGGGTCAATTAGATACGCAGTATTTT.

The CDR3 sequence is CASSSYGDNSPLHF. The DNA for the CDR3 is TGTGCCAGCAGCTCGTATGGGGATAATTCACCCCTCCACTTT. The chain is built from TRBV9 and TRBJ1-6; no clear D. CDR3 length: 14 amino acids. Germline CDR1 and CDR2: SGDLS and YYNGEE. V was cut by 4 bases and J by 5 bases, with 10 bases left in between.

This clonotype was observed a handful of times. The rearrangement uses TRBV29-1 and TRBJ1-2; D is possibly TRBD1 (5 bases). This CDR3 comprises 14 residues. In germline, CDR1 is SQVTM, CDR2 ANQGSEA. V dropped 3 bases and J dropped 6 bases, with 17 bases sitting between them. CDR3 sequence: CSVDPGTGGNGYTF. The CDR3 nucleotides are TGCAGCGTTGACCCCGGGACGGGGGGGAATGGCTACACCTTC.

In DNA form, the CDR3 reads TGTGCCAGCAGCGGACCCGGGACTAGCGGGAGGGAGCAGTACTTC. The encoded protein is CASSGPGTSGREQYF. The chain couples TRBV7-2 to TRBJ2-7; 15 bases map to TRBD2. Germline assignment: CDR1 SGHTA and CDR2 FQGNSA. V trimming: 5 bases; J trimming: 7 bases; junction bases outside the gene matches: 6. The CDR3 has 15 amino acids.

The chain has TRBV27 and TRBJ2-1; no firm D call. TRBJ2-7 explains the end of the DNA better; the J call may be wrong. CDR1 MNHEY and CDR2 SMNVEV come from the germline V gene (reference sequence). The CDR3 length is 15 residues. CDR3: CASRWADGGFYEQYF. The CDR3 nucleotides read TGTGCCAGCAGATGGGCCGACGGCGGATTCTACGAGCAGTACTTC.

This chain connects TRBV12-3 or TRBV12-4 to TRBJ2-5; D is ambiguous. CDR3 length equals 12 residues. The germline V and J ends were trimmed by 6 bases and 2 bases, with 7 bases remaining between them. CDR3 amino acids: CASRDLQETQYF. The CDR3 DNA reads as TGTGCCAGCAGGGACCTTCAAGAGACCCAGTACTTC.

In this sample, this clonotype turned up many times. V and J are TRBV12-3 or TRBV12-4 and TRBJ1-3; D unclear. V dropped 0 bases and J dropped 4 bases, with 7 bases sitting between them. CDR3 length: 14 amino acids. Here the CDR3 reads CASSLAGSGNTIYF. CDR3 in DNA: TGTGCCAGCAGTTTAGCGGGCTCCGGAAACACCATATATTTT.

In its sample, this clonotype was seen a few times. The rearrangement uses TRBV20-1 and TRBJ2-5; D gene ambiguous. V lost 5 bases and J lost 2, with 12 bases in between. CDR3 length equals 13 residues. In germline, CDR1 is DFQATT, CDR2 SNEGSKA (reference sequence). The CDR3 nucleotides are TGCAGTGCTCCAGCTATGATTCAAGAGACCCAGTACTTC. Amino acids: CSAPAMIQETQYF.

The V and J genes are TRBV20-1 and TRBJ1-5, with D unclear. The V gene's germline CDR1 is DFQATT and CDR2 SNEGSKA (reference sequence). V dropped 2 bases and J dropped 6 bases, with 8 bases sitting between them. The CDR3 covers 12 residues. This chain's CDR3 is CSARPGGQPQHF. The CDR3 DNA is TGCAGTGCTAGACCAGGTGGTCAGCCCCAGCATTTT.

The chain joins TRBV6-1 to TRBJ1-5; 8 bases match TRBD1. Looked up from germline, CDR1 is MNHNS and CDR2 is SASEGT. J was trimmed by 7 bases and V by 3 bases; bases with no gene match: 5. The CDR3 is 14 residues long. The CDR3, as DNA: TGTGCCAGCAGTGACAACAGGGGGAGCCAGCCCCAGCATTTT. It translates to CASSDNRGSQPQHF.

The sample holds a few counts of this clonotype. The chain couples TRBV7-9 to TRBJ2-5; TRBD1 aligns across 11 bases. This CDR3 spans 15 amino acids. V lost 4 bases and J lost 4; bases outside the gene matches: 5. Per germline, CDR1 SEHNR and CDR2 FQNEAQ (reference sequence). The CDR3 here is CASSYRDRGLETQYF. The CDR3 nucleotides are TGTGCCAGCAGCTACCGGGACAGGGGGTTAGAGACCCAGTACTTC.

The V and J genes are TRBV4-3 and TRBJ2-1, with TRBD1 matching over 7 bases. The ends lost 0 bases at V and 2 bases at J; junction bases unmatched: 4. In germline, CDR1 is LGHNA, CDR2 YSLEER. The length of the CDR3 is 16 residues. CDR3 sequence: CASSQDPRGPYNEQFF. The CDR3, as DNA: TGCGCCAGCAGCCAAGATCCGAGGGGGCCCTACAATGAGCAGTTCTTC.

This clonotype was found many times. The rearrangement joins TRBV29-1 to TRBJ2-7; 11 bases line up with TRBD1. Germline V gene lookup returns CDR1 SQVTM and CDR2 ANQGSEA. Trimming removed 5 bases from V and 0 bases from J; junction bases left unmatched: 6. The CDR3 loop spans 15 amino acids. The CDR3 protein is CSVQVGTGGSYEQYF. Here the CDR3 DNA reads TGCAGCGTTCAGGTGGGGACAGGGGGCTCCTACGAGCAGTACTTC.

The chain is built from TRBV9 and TRBJ1-4, with TRBD1 matching over 9 bases. After removal of 4 bases from V and 0 bases from J, the junction contained 4 bases not matched to a gene. This CDR3 has 16 residues. The germline CDR1 and CDR2 sequences are SGDLS and YYNGEE. CDR3 bases: TGTGCCAGCAGCCTCGGACAGGGGACAACTAATGAAAAACTGTTTTTT. Residues: CASSLGQGTTNEKLFF.

This clonotype has more than one count but fewer than ten. This chain uses TRBV7-6 with TRBJ2-5; D gene unclear. The CDR3 has 12 amino acids. From germline, CDR1 is SGHVS and CDR2 FNYEAQ. V was shortened by 3 bases and J by 5 bases, with 7 bases between the two germline ends. Here the CDR3 reads CASSFPLETQYF. In DNA, the CDR3 is TGTGCCAGCAGCTTTCCCTTGGAGACCCAGTACTTC.

The chain uses TRBV28 and TRBJ1-5; D is perhaps TRBD1 (5 bases). With 2 bases removed from V and 0 bases from J, the gap between germline ends came to 14 bases. Germline V gene lookup returns CDR1 MDHEN and CDR2 SYDVKM. The CDR3 has 17 residues. In DNA form, the CDR3 reads TGTGCCAGCAGTTTAAGGGTGCAGGGCCATAGCAATCAGCCCCAGCATTTT. It encodes CASSLRVQGHSNQPQHF.

This clonotype was recorded only once. At one end, the junction sequence differs from germline, possibly due to a read error. This sequence joins TRBV24-1 and TRBJ2-5; D call uncertain. The assigned J gene may be wrong: the sequence end matches TRBJ2-1 better. Germline V gene lookup returns CDR1 KGHDR and CDR2 SFDVKD. CDR3 size: 12 residues. DNA for the CDR3: TGTGCCACCAGTGATCCTTACAGTGAGCAGTTCTTC. It codes for CATSDPYSEQFF.

The V call is TRBV20-1, the J call TRBJ2-7; either TRBD1 or TRBD2 may fit D (6 bases each). Germline V gives CDR1 DFQATT, CDR2 SNEGSKA (reference sequence). This CDR3 has 13 amino acids. The CDR3 here is CSLEGGVSYEQYF. DNA of the CDR3: TGCAGCTTAGAGGGGGGTGTCTCCTACGAGCAGTACTTC.

This chain connects TRBV28 to TRBJ2-5; TRBD2 matches at 13 bases. The DNA end favors TRBJ2-7, so the J call may be wrong. Per the germline V gene, CDR1 is MDHEN and CDR2 is SYDVKM. This CDR3 contains 14 residues. CDR3: CASSKTSGRYEQYF. CDR3 nucleotide sequence: TGTGCCAGCAGTAAGACTAGCGGGAGGTACGAGCAGTACTTC.